The rows below give T cell receptor beta chains drawn from one sample of a study of OX40 agonist ivuxolimab in advanced cancers. Generated by immunoSEQ multiplex PCR, the TCRdb table keeps only in-frame clones and is missing some. Found here are fewer than 70,000 clones, about 86% of them singletons; the top ten hold around 2.1%. Sequenced here: CD4+ or CD8+ T cells sorted from blood, sampled in a trial of the OX40 agonist ivuxolimab. These receptors were taken from an adult with an advanced solid tumor such as melanoma, head and neck, liver or kidney cancer. CDR3s include the opening cysteine and the closing phenylalanine or tryptophan. A D gene is named only where the DNA matches it firmly. The size of a clone is reported for some rows only, either as once, few or many, or as a class for expanded clones.

j_call d_call clone_size v_call cdr3_length cdr3_aa cdr3_nt
TRBJ1-2 - few TRBV7-9 11 CASSYGGGYTF TGTGCCAGCAGCTACGGGGGTGGCTACACCTTC
TRBJ1-2 - - TRBV5-6 15 CASSLVAGRDYGYTF TGTGCCAGCAGCTTGGTGGCAGGGAGGGACTATGGCTACACCTTC
TRBJ1-1 - - TRBV28 16 CASSSSLGAGNTEAFF TGTGCCAGCAGCTCCTCTCTGGGGGCGGGGAACACTGAAGCTTTCTTT
TRBJ2-5 - - TRBV5-4 14 CASSLESSQETQYF TGTGCCAGCAGCTTGGAAAGCAGCCAGGAGACCCAGTACTTC
TRBJ2-5 TRBD1 - TRBV7-8 15 CASSSGQGFGETQYF TGTGCCAGCAGCTCCGGACAGGGGTTCGGCGAGACCCAGTACTTC
TRBJ2-2 - - TRBV7-2 14 CASSLDGNTGELFF TGTGCCAGCAGCTTAGACGGGAACACCGGGGAGCTGTTTTTT
TRBJ2-7 - - TRBV9 15 CASSLGLGGRYEQYF TGTGCCAGCAGTCTAGGTTTGGGTGGGAGGTACGAGCAGTACTTC
TRBJ2-7 TRBD1 - TRBV19 13 CATGDRGEAEQYF TGTGCCACAGGGGACAGGGGGGAGGCGGAGCAGTACTTC
TRBJ1-5 - many TRBV28 11 CASRQSQPQHF TGTGCCAGTCGACAGTCCCAGCCCCAGCATTTT
TRBJ2-3 - - TRBV5-5 14 CASSLLGSTDTQYF TGTGCCAGCAGCTTGCTAGGCAGCACAGATACGCAGTATTTT
TRBJ1-5 TRBD1 - TRBV6-5 14 CASRRQGGNQPQHF TGTGCCAGCAGACGACAGGGTGGCAATCAGCCCCAGCATTTT
TRBJ2-2 TRBD1 - TRBV6-5 16 CASSYFRTGGTGELFF TGTGCCAGCAGTTACTTTAGGACAGGGGGTACCGGGGAGCTGTTTTTT
TRBJ1-5 TRBD1 - TRBV19 16 CASSGQGGSGNQPQHF TGTGCCAGTAGCGGACAGGGGGGATCAGGCAATCAGCCCCAGCATTTT
TRBJ2-2 - - TRBV11-1 14 CASSLVQSTGELFF TGTGCCAGCAGCTTAGTTCAGAGCACCGGGGAGCTGTTTTTT
TRBJ1-5 - - TRBV6-5 14 CASSPGFRNQPQHF TGTGCCAGCAGTCCGGGATTTCGGAATCAGCCCCAGCATTTT
TRBJ1-2 - - TRBV5-1 14 CASSLASQGRGYTF TGCGCCAGCAGCTTGGCCTCACAGGGAAGAGGCTACACCTTC
TRBJ1-5 - - TRBV19 14 CASSIGMTDQPQHF TGTGCCAGTAGTATAGGGATGACAGATCAGCCCCAGCATTTT
TRBJ2-1 - - TRBV5-1 13 CASSLVVDNEQFF TGCGCCAGCAGCTTGGTTGTGGACAATGAGCAGTTCTTC
TRBJ1-1 - once TRBV2 16 CASSGVGGNVNTEAFF TGTGCCAGCAGCGGGGTGGGGGGCAACGTGAACACTGAAGCTTTCTTT
TRBJ1-1 - - TRBV9 15 CASSAVPVMNTEAFF TGTGCCAGCAGCGCAGTTCCCGTGATGAACACTGAAGCTTTCTTT
TRBJ2-2 - - TRBV5-1 16 CASSLVPPPNTGELFF TGCGCCAGCAGCTTGGTACCTCCCCCGAACACCGGGGAGCTGTTTTTT
TRBJ1-4 - - TRBV2 15 CASSEAPSFNEKLFF TGTGCCAGCAGTGAAGCACCCAGTTTTAATGAAAAACTGTTTTTT
TRBJ2-1 - once TRBV28 15 CASRTGTSFYNEQFF TGTGCCAGCAGAACCGGGACATCTTTCTACAATGAGCAGTTCTTC
TRBJ1-5 - - TRBV7-3 12 CARRWDETPQHF TGTGCCAGGCGATGGGATGAAACGCCCCAGCATTTT
TRBJ1-1 - - TRBV6-5 14 CASSYGGSNTEAFF TGTGCCAGCAGTTACGGGGGCTCGAACACTGAAGCTTTCTTT
TRBJ1-1 - - TRBV14 15 CASSRFGGLNTEAFF TGTGCCAGCAGCCGTTTCGGAGGGCTGAACACTGAAGCTTTCTTT